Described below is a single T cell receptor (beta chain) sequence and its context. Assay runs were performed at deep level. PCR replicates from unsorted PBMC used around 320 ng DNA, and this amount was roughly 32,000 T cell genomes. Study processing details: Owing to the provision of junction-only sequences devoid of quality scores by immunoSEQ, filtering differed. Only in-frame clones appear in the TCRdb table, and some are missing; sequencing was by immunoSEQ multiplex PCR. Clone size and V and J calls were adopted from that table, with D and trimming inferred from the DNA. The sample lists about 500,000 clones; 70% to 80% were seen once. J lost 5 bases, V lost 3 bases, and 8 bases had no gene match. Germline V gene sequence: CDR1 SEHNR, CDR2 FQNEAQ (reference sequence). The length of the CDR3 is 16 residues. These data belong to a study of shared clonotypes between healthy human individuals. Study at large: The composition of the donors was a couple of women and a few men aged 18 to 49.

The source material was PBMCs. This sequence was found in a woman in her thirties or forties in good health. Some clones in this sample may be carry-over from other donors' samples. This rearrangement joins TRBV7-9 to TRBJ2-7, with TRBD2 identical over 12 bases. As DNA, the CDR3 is TGTGCCAGCAGCTTGGTTCTAGCGGGAGGGAAGCACGAGCAGTACTTC. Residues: CASSLVLAGGKHEQYF.